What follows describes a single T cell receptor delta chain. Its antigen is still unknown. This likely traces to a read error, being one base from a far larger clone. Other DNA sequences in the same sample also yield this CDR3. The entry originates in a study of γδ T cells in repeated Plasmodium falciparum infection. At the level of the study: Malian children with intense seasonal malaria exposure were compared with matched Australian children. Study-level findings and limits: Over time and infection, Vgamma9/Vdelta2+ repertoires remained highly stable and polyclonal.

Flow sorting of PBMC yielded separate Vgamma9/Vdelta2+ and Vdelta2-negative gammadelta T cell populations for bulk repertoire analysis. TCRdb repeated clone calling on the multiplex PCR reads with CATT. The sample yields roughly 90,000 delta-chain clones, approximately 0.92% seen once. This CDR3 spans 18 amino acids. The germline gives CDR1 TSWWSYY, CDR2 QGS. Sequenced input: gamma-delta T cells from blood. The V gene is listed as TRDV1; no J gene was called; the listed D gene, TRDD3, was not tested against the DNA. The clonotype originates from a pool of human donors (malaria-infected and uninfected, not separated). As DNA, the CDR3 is TGTGCTCTTGGGGAAGCTCGAACGAGGGATGGGGGATGCGATAAGCTCATCTTT. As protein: CALGEARTRDGGCDKLIF.